The 32 T cell receptor beta chains listed next were all sequenced from one sample in a study of CD8 T cells in ankylosing spondylitis. Each CDR3 protein is one row after TCRdb ran MiXCR on the 5' RACE reads. The data show roughly 120,000 distinct CDR3 sequences, with around 13% seen just once and 3% held by the top ten. The sequenced material came from blood, either unsorted or a sorted T cell fraction (not recorded which). These receptors originate from a female donor with ankylosing spondylitis or in good health (not recorded which).

This clonotype was detected ten times or more. The chain has TRBV18 and TRBJ2-7; maybe TRBD2 (5 bases). The ends were cut back, 2 bases at V and 0 bases at J, with 17 bases in the middle. CDR1 is KGHSH, CDR2 LQKENI, per germline. This CDR3 region has 17 residues. The CDR3: CASSPRPAGPSSYEQYF. The CDR3 DNA reads as TGTGCCAGCTCACCAAGGCCGGCGGGCCCCAGCTCCTACGAGCAGTACTTC.

V is TRBV19 and J is TRBJ2-2; D remains ambiguous. The CDR3 is 13 residues long. V lost 3 bases and J 4 bases, leaving 6 bases between the germline ends. CDR1 LNHDA and CDR2 SQIVND come from the germline V gene (reference sequence). The CDR3 bases are TGTGCCAGTAGTATTAGGTTCACCGGGGAGCTGTTTTTT. This gives the protein CASSIRFTGELFF.

This clonotype was found many times. The chain employs TRBV5-1 and TRBJ2-4; D call uncertain. This CDR3 region has 13 residues. CDR1 SGHRS and CDR2 YFSETQ come from the germline V gene. V lost 9 bases and J 5 bases, leaving 15 bases between the germline ends. The CDR3 sequence is CAIPWVPQNIQYF. The CDR3 nucleotides read TGCGCCATCCCATGGGTACCCCAAAACATTCAGTACTTC.

This clonotype has a count of ten or more. The chain employs TRBV12-3 or TRBV12-4 and TRBJ2-7; 8 bases agree with TRBD1. The V and J ends lost 8 bases and 5 bases, in that order; junction bases with no gene match: 11. The CDR3 is 14 residues long. CDR3 nucleotides: TGTGCCAGCGGACCTCAGCAGGGGGCGGACGAGCAGTACTTC. Encoded protein: CASGPQQGADEQYF.

The table lists this clonotype with many counts. V is TRBV20-1 and J is TRBJ2-5; tentative D call: TRBD2 (6 bases). The CDR3 covers 12 residues. In germline, CDR1 is DFQATT, CDR2 SNEGSKA (reference sequence). V was clipped by 1 base and J by 3 bases, with 6 bases between them. CDR3 sequence (DNA): TGCAGTGCTAGAGGGACTAAAGAGACCCAGTACTTC. This sequence encodes CSARGTKETQYF.

This clonotype was detected many times. The chain recombines TRBV6-5 with TRBJ2-1; TRBD2 agrees at 13 bases. Germline trimming cut 2 bases from V and 0 bases from J; bases unmatched to any gene: 4. The CDR3 is 18 amino acids. Germline V gene lookup returns CDR1 MNHEY and CDR2 SVGAGI. As DNA, the CDR3 is TGTGCCAGCAGTTACGGTACTAGCGGGAGGGCCTCCTACAATGAGCAGTTCTTC. Its protein product is CASSYGTSGRASYNEQFF.

Ten or more counts support this clonotype. The gene calls are TRBV5-1 and TRBJ2-3, with D possibly being TRBD1 or TRBD2 (5 bases each). Germline values: CDR1 SGHRS, CDR2 YFSETQ. V was shortened by 3 bases and J by 4 bases, with 12 bases between the two germline ends. This CDR3 is built from 14 residues. CDR3: CASSSTGGSDTQYF. The CDR3 DNA reads TGCGCCAGCAGCTCGACTGGGGGTTCAGATACGCAGTATTTT.

This clonotype appeared many times. The J gene is TRBJ2-5, the V gene TRBV20-1, with 13 bases fitting TRBD2. From germline, CDR1 is DFQATT and CDR2 SNEGSKA (reference sequence). V gave up 6 bases and J gave up 3 bases; unmatched junction bases: 4. The CDR3 consists of 14 residues. The CDR3 DNA reads as TGCAGTGCCTTCGGACTAGCGGGAGAAGAGACCCAGTACTTC. This encodes CSAFGLAGEETQYF.

This clonotype was observed a few times. The chain links TRBV7-3 to TRBJ2-3; TRBD2 matches at 8 bases. This CDR3 spans 14 amino acids. The V gene end was trimmed by 6 bases and the J gene end by 7 bases; junction bases not matched to a gene: 9. Germline V CDR1 and CDR2: SGHTA, FQGTGA. The CDR3: CASSPSGRAHTQYF. The CDR3 coding sequence is TGTGCCAGCAGTCCCTCCGGGAGGGCCCATACGCAGTATTTT.

This clonotype has just a few counts. The chain recombines TRBV5-4 with TRBJ2-5; 10 positions match TRBD2. The CDR3 is made up of 14 amino acids. Germline V lookup: CDR1 SGHNT, CDR2 YYREEE (reference sequence). The V and J ends lost 5 bases and 5 bases, in that order; junction bases with no gene match: 6. This CDR3 reads CASRKRGGMETQYF. For the CDR3, the DNA is TGTGCCAGCAGAAAGCGGGGGGGCATGGAGACCCAGTACTTC.

This clonotype has only one observation. The J gene is TRBJ2-5, the V gene TRBV28; 8 nucleotides match TRBD1. Trimming took 5 bases from V and 3 from J; bases not matched to a gene: 5. Germline V gene lookup returns CDR1 MDHEN and CDR2 SYDVKM. CDR3 length equals 14 residues. In DNA, the CDR3 is TGTGCCAGCAGTGCCGAGGACAGGGAAGAGACCCAGTACTTC. Protein sequence: CASSAEDREETQYF.

The table lists this clonotype with many counts. The J gene is TRBJ1-2, the V gene TRBV9, with 7 bases that match TRBD1. V lost 3 bases to trimming and J lost 6 bases; unmatched junction nucleotides: 5. Germline assignment: CDR1 SGDLS and CDR2 YYNGEE. The CDR3 is made up of 13 amino acids. CDR3 loop: CASSAGTVHGYTF. CDR3 nucleotide sequence: TGTGCCAGCAGCGCCGGGACAGTTCATGGCTACACCTTC.

This rearrangement joins TRBV5-4 to TRBJ2-1, with 7 bases that match TRBD2. Germline V gene sequence: CDR1 SGHNT, CDR2 YYREEE (reference sequence). V lost 4 bases and J lost 2; bases outside the gene matches: 6. The CDR3 contains 15 residues. In DNA, the CDR3 is TGTGCCAGCAGCAGAGGTGGGACTACCTACAATGAGCAGTTCTTC. Amino acid sequence: CASSRGGTTYNEQFF.

The chain employs TRBV15 and TRBJ2-3, with D tentatively TRBD1 or TRBD2 (5 bases each). Trimming stripped 8 bases from V and 1 base from J, with 19 bases between. Germline V gene sequence: CDR1 LNHNV, CDR2 YYDKDF (reference sequence). This CDR3 comprises 16 residues. The CDR3, as DNA: TGTGCCACCGGCAAACCGGGACCCGGGGGCACAGATACGCAGTATTTT. Translating gives CATGKPGPGGTDTQYF.

The chain recombines TRBV6-6 with TRBJ2-1, with TRBD2 matching 10 bases. Per the germline V gene, CDR1 is MNHNY and CDR2 is SVGAGI (reference sequence). Trimming removed 7 bases from V and 8 bases from J; junction bases left unmatched: 11. The CDR3 totals 15 residues. Here the CDR3 reads CASTPRERGGHEQFF. CDR3 in DNA: TGTGCCAGCACCCCCCGGGAGCGGGGGGGCCATGAGCAGTTCTTC.

This clonotype was found a few times. The chain carries TRBV20-1 and TRBJ2-1; TRBD2 matches 12 bases. The CDR3 is 14 residues long. The ends lost 6 bases at V and 5 bases at J; junction bases unmatched: 5. Germline CDR1 DFQATT, CDR2 SNEGSKA (reference sequence). CDR3 loop: CSARTSGKDNEQFF. The CDR3 DNA follows: TGCAGTGCAAGGACTAGCGGGAAAGACAATGAGCAGTTCTTC.

There are many counts of this clonotype. The V gene is TRBV27, the J gene TRBJ2-1; D unresolved. V was shortened by 6 bases and J by 5 bases, with 11 bases between the two germline ends. The V gene's germline CDR1 is MNHEY and CDR2 SMNVEV (reference sequence). The CDR3 length is 13 residues. CDR3 sequence: CASSLNENNEQFF. The CDR3 DNA reads as TGTGCCAGCAGCCTAAACGAAAACAATGAGCAGTTCTTC.

This clonotype was seen a handful of times. The gene calls are TRBV5-6 and TRBJ2-7; 16 bases match TRBD2. The CDR3 totals 17 residues. CDR1 and CDR2 from the germline V gene are SGHDT and YYEEEE. V lost 6 bases to trimming and J lost 3 bases; unmatched junction nucleotides: 9. CDR3 sequence reads: CASTSGTSGRVIYEQYF. The CDR3 region has the DNA TGTGCCAGCACCTCCGGGACTAGCGGGAGGGTTATCTACGAGCAGTACTTC.

This clonotype was picked up a small number of times. The chain combines TRBV12-3 or TRBV12-4 with TRBJ2-1, with 9 bases aligning to TRBD1. Germline trimming cut 6 bases from V and 7 bases from J; bases unmatched to any gene: 7. The CDR3 runs 14 residues. The CDR3 is CASSMDRGWNEQFF. The CDR3, as DNA: TGTGCCAGCAGCATGGACAGGGGTTGGAATGAGCAGTTCTTC.

This clonotype showed up many times. The J gene is TRBJ1-1, the V gene TRBV5-1, with 7 bases that match TRBD1. This CDR3 has 15 residues. V gave up 3 bases and J gave up 3 bases; unmatched junction bases: 8. The germline CDR1 and CDR2 sequences are SGHRS and YFSETQ. In DNA, the CDR3 is TGCGCCAGCAGCTCAAGACAGGGAGGGTACACTGAAGCTTTCTTT. Its protein is CASSSRQGGYTEAFF.

The CDR3 bases are TGTGCCAGCAGATCCTTTAGCGGGGGGGCCGCAGATACGCAGTATTTT. Encoded protein: CASRSFSGGAADTQYF. The chain has TRBV6-1 and TRBJ2-3; TRBD2 aligns across 11 bases. The CDR3 covers 16 residues. Germline trimming cut 6 bases from V and 4 bases from J; bases unmatched to any gene: 9. Germline V CDR1 and CDR2: MNHNS, SASEGT.

This clonotype was counted ten times or more. The rearrangement joins TRBV5-1 to TRBJ2-3; D uncertain. CDR1 and CDR2 from the germline V gene are SGHRS and YFSETQ. The V and J ends lost 0 bases and 0 bases respectively, with 8 bases between them. The CDR3 runs 15 residues. The CDR3: CASSLDGASTDTQYF. CDR3 nucleotides: TGCGCCAGCAGCTTGGACGGAGCTAGCACAGATACGCAGTATTTT.

A few counts support this clonotype. The CDR3 spells CASSSSGTGYNEQFF. In DNA form, the CDR3 reads TGCGCCAGCAGCTCCTCCGGGACAGGGTACAATGAGCAGTTCTTC. V usage is TRBV5-1 and J usage is TRBJ2-1, with 9 bases fitting TRBD1. CDR3 length: 15 residues. V lost 3 bases and J lost 4; bases outside the gene matches: 5. Looked up from germline, CDR1 is SGHRS and CDR2 is YFSETQ.

There are a few counts of this clonotype. The CDR3 coding sequence is TGTGCCAGCTCACTAGAGGTTTCAGATACGCAGTATTTT. This encodes CASSLEVSDTQYF. The chain carries TRBV18 and TRBJ2-3; no reliable D call. This CDR3 is 13 amino acids long. CDR1 KGHSH and CDR2 LQKENI come from the germline V gene. The V end was cut by 4 bases, the J end by 4 bases, with 9 bases between.

This clonotype has a count of ten or more. The V gene is TRBV5-1, the J gene TRBJ2-1; 7 nucleotides line up with TRBD1. The CDR3 runs to 17 residues. Germline values: CDR1 SGHRS, CDR2 YFSETQ. V was clipped by 6 bases and J by 7 bases; unmatched bases: 19. The CDR3 DNA follows: TGCGCCAGCACCCTGGGTTCCGGGACAGTCCAAATGAATGAGCAGTTCTTC. Protein product: CASTLGSGTVQMNEQFF.

This clonotype was counted at least ten times. V and J are TRBV4-1 and TRBJ2-7, with TRBD2 matching over 10 bases. Germline V gene lookup returns CDR1 MGHRA and CDR2 YSYEKL. Trimming at V came to 4 bases and at J to 3 bases, leaving 9 bases not matched to a gene. The CDR3 runs to 16 residues. The CDR3 DNA reads TGCGCCAGCAGCCCGATAGCGCTAGCGGGAGTCTACGAGCAGTACTTC. This sequence encodes CASSPIALAGVYEQYF.

The rearrangement uses TRBV29-1 and TRBJ1-2; possible D gene TRBD1, 5 bases. Germline V gene lookup returns CDR1 SQVTM and CDR2 ANQGSEA. There are 12 residues in the CDR3. V lost 4 bases and J 4 bases, leaving 10 bases between the germline ends. This chain's CDR3 is CSVVGTFYGYTF. For the CDR3, the DNA is TGCAGCGTTGTCGGGACTTTCTATGGCTACACCTTC. Using reference TRBV29-1 and TRBJ1-2 for the parts outside the CDR3, the full variable domain is SAVISQKPSRDICQRGTSLTIQCQVDSQVTMMFWYRQQPGQSLTLIATANQGSEATYESGFVIDKFPISRPNLTFSTLTVSNMSPEDSSIYLCSVVGTFYGYTFGSGTRLTVV.

V usage is TRBV12-2 and J usage is TRBJ2-1; the D call TRBD1 from the table was never checked on the DNA. TRBV12-2 is annotated as a pseudogene. The length of the CDR3 is 15 residues. The CDR3: CASRLALNRWGEQFF. The CDR3 DNA is TGTGCAAGTCGCTTAGCGCTAAACCGGTGGGGGGAGCAGTTCTTC.

This clonotype was found once. Being one base from a much bigger clone, this may be a read error. The rearrangement joins TRBV15 to TRBJ1-5; possible D gene TRBD1, 6 bases. This CDR3 comprises 18 residues. The germline V gene has CDR1 LNHNV and CDR2 YYDKDF (reference sequence). CDR3 DNA: TGTGCCATCAGCGGACCGTCTGGGACACCCCTTAGCAATCAGCCCCAGCATTTT. Its translation: CAISGPSGTPLSNQPQHF.

V and J are TRBV5-1 and TRBJ2-7, with TRBD2 identical over 11 bases. Germline V gene sequence: CDR1 SGHRS, CDR2 YFSETQ. The CDR3 has 18 residues. Unmatched junction bases numbered 12, after V lost 4 bases and J lost 0 bases. The CDR3 loop reads CASSLYSGTSGFSYEQYF. The CDR3 coding sequence is TGCGCCAGCAGCCTCTACTCAGGGACTAGCGGTTTCTCCTACGAGCAGTACTTC.

This clonotype was detected ten times or more. The genes are TRBV20-1 and TRBJ1-6; 8 nucleotides line up with TRBD1. V lost 3 bases to trimming and J lost 7 bases; unmatched junction nucleotides: 5. The length of the CDR3 is 14 residues. The germline V gene encodes CDR1 DFQATT and CDR2 SNEGSKA (reference sequence). The CDR3 here is CSASPQGENSPLHF. The CDR3 DNA is TGCAGTGCTAGTCCACAGGGGGAAAATTCACCCCTCCACTTT.

The chain recombines TRBV5-1 with TRBJ2-4; D not resolved. Germline CDR1 and CDR2: SGHRS and YFSETQ. CDR3 size: 15 residues. Trimming took off 0 bases at V and 0 bases at J, with 7 bases between the two ends. The DNA of the CDR3 is TGCGCCAGCAGCTTGGAGTCTCTAGCCAAAAACATTCAGTACTTC. This encodes CASSLESLAKNIQYF.